The 11 T cell receptor beta chains in this list originate from one sample, sequenced in a study of T-cell memory formation after mild COVID-19. MiXCR, applied by TCRdb to the 5' RACE reads, yields one record per CDR3 protein. The sample includes roughly 220,000 distinct CDR3 sequences, around 8.8% of them seen just once. The sequencing input was PBMCs or a T cell subset sorted from them (not recorded which). The source is a man aged 18 to 29 who had mild COVID-19 (a few samples of this study predate the infection). Cell type and time point are not known.

This clonotype was counted only a few times. The rearrangement uses TRBV7-2 and TRBJ1-1, with D maybe TRBD1 (6 bases). Trimming shortened V by 1 base and J by 10 bases, and 19 bases separated the two germline ends. CDR1 SGHTA and CDR2 FQGNSA come from the germline V gene. The CDR3 runs to 15 residues. This CDR3 is CASSLVVGGLLGAFF. The CDR3 nucleotides are TGTGCCAGCAGCTTAGTAGTGGGGGGCCTCTTAGGAGCTTTCTTT.

The CDR3 DNA reads as TGTGCCAGCACTGGGGGCGGCGAGCAGTACTTC. Translated, it gives CASTGGGEQYF. The J gene is TRBJ2-7, the V gene TRBV25-1, with D possibly TRBD1 on 6 matching bases. This CDR3 is built from 11 residues. The germline V gene has CDR1 MGHDK and CDR2 SYGVNS. Trimming removed 7 bases from V and 6 bases from J, with 10 bases in between.

This clonotype was recorded at least ten times. The CDR3 sequence is CASSLAGAQETQYF. The CDR3 coding sequence is TGTGCCAGCAGCTTAGCGGGGGCCCAAGAGACCCAGTACTTC. The chain is built from TRBV7-2 and TRBJ2-5; a weak D match, TRBD1 (6 bases). Germline lookup yields CDR1 SGHTA and CDR2 FQGNSA. This CDR3 is built from 14 residues. Trimming pared 0 bases from V and 1 base from J, leaving 6 bases between.

This chain joins TRBV4-3 and TRBJ1-2; 7 positions match TRBD1. From germline, CDR1 is LGHNA and CDR2 YSLEER. The CDR3 extends over 15 amino acids. The trim removed 0 bases at V and 5 bases at J, leaving 6 bases unmatched. CDR3 residues: CASSQEPGTAYGYTF. CDR3 in DNA: TGCGCCAGCAGCCAAGAACCCGGGACAGCATATGGCTACACCTTC.

The chain has TRBV7-3 and TRBJ2-3; weak D call: TRBD2 (5 bases). CDR3 length: 14 residues. Germline V gene data show CDR1 as SGHTA and CDR2 as FQGTGA. V lost 3 bases and J lost 4, with 11 bases in between. CDR3 amino acids: CASSFHRESDTQYF. The CDR3 DNA reads as TGTGCCAGCAGCTTCCATCGGGAATCAGATACGCAGTATTTT.

This clonotype has a count of ten or more. This rearrangement joins TRBV20-1 to TRBJ2-1, with D possibly matching TRBD1 (6 bases). V was pared by 6 bases and J by 6 bases, with 15 bases between. Looked up from germline, CDR1 is DFQATT and CDR2 is SNEGSKA (reference sequence). CDR3 length equals 13 residues. CDR3 amino acids: CSAHETGGNEQFF. CDR3 sequence (DNA): TGCAGTGCCCACGAGACAGGAGGCAATGAGCAGTTCTTC.

This clonotype was detected only a few times. This chain links TRBV5-1 with TRBJ1-5; a weak D match, TRBD1 (5 bases). Germline V gene lookup returns CDR1 SGHRS and CDR2 YFSETQ. The CDR3 sequence is 15 residues long. V was shortened by 0 bases and J by 5 bases, with 12 bases between the two germline ends. CDR3 region: CASSLVPGQDQPQHF. In nucleotides, the CDR3 is TGCGCCAGCAGCTTGGTCCCGGGGCAGGATCAGCCCCAGCATTTT. Supplemented by reference TRBV5-1 and TRBJ1-5, the full variable domain reads KAGVTQTPRYLIKTRGQQVTLSCSPISGHRSVSWYQQTPGQGLQFLFEYFSETQRNKGNFPGRFSGRQFSNSRSEMNVSTLELGDSALYLCASSLVPGQDQPQHFGDGTRLSIL.

This clonotype occurred a few times. The chain links TRBV3-1 to TRBJ2-1; TRBD1 or TRBD2 may be the D gene (5 bases each). Trimming pared 2 bases from V and 10 bases from J, leaving 15 bases between. Germline CDR1 and CDR2: LGHDT and YNNKEL (reference sequence). The CDR3 covers 14 residues. DNA of the CDR3: TGTGCCAGCAGCCAATGGGACCCCACGGGCGAGCAGTTCTTC. This gives the protein CASSQWDPTGEQFF.

This clonotype has just a few counts. The chain links TRBV5-1 to TRBJ2-5; D perhaps matches TRBD2 (6 bases). Looked up from germline, CDR1 is SGHRS and CDR2 is YFSETQ. The CDR3 extends over 16 amino acids. Trimming shortened V by 0 bases and J by 1 base, and 13 bases separated the two germline ends. The CDR3: CASSLAPGLIQETQYF. CDR3 bases: TGCGCCAGCAGCTTGGCCCCCGGACTAATCCAAGAGACCCAGTACTTC.

The chain is built from TRBV12-3 or TRBV12-4 and TRBJ2-2; D remains ambiguous. Deletions cut 3 bases from V and 7 bases from J, with 15 bases between. The CDR3 length is 15 residues. CDR3 sequence reads: CASSFGPLGVGELFF. The CDR3 DNA follows: TGTGCCAGCAGTTTCGGCCCCCTGGGCGTCGGGGAGCTGTTTTTT.

The chain carries TRBV9 and TRBJ2-2; TRBD2 agrees at 7 bases. Germline trimming cut 4 bases from V and 3 bases from J; bases unmatched to any gene: 6. Looked up from germline, CDR1 is SGDLS and CDR2 is YYNGEE. CDR3 length: 15 residues. The CDR3 DNA sequence: TGTGCCAGCAGCCTAAGCGGGGAGCACACCGGGGAGCTGTTTTTT. Protein: CASSLSGEHTGELFF.